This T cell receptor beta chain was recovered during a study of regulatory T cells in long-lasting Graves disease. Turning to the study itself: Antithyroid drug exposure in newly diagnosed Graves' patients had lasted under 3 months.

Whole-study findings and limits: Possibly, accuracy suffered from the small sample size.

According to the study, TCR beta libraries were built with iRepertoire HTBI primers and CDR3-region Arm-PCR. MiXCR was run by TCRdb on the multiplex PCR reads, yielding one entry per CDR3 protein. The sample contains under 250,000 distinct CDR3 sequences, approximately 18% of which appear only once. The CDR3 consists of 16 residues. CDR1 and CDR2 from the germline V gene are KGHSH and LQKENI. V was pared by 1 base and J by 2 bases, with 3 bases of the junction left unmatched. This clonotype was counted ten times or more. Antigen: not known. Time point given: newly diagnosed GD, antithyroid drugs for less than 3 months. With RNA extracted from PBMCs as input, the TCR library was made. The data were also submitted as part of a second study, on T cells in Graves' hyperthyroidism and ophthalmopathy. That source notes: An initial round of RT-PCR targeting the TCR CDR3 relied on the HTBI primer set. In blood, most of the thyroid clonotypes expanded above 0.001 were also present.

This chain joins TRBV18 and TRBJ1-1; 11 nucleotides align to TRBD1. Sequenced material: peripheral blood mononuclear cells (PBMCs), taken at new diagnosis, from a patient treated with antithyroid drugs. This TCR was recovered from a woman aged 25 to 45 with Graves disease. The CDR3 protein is CASSPRGQGANTEAFF. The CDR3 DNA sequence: TGTGCCAGCTCACCACGCGGACAGGGGGCTAACACTGAAGCTTTCTTT.